This entry features one T cell receptor beta chain sequence. The multiple sclerosis control group comprised treatment-naive patients with stable or active relapsing-remitting disease. RNA, at about 0.45 to 1 ug, was reverse transcribed with random hexamers. Across 54 Vbeta and 13 Jbeta, TCR beta CDR3 was amplified with immunoSEQ multiplex PCR. TCRdb processed the immunoSEQ multiplex PCR reads anew with MiXCR; each CDR3 protein has one entry. The table has about 400,000 distinct CDR3 sequences, approximately 85% seen once; the top ten hold approximately 0.12%. This entry belongs to a study of CD8 T cells in Susac syndrome. The sequenced sample was CD8+ T cells from PBMCs. The source is a human donor with multiple sclerosis.

The DNA for the CDR3 is TGCGCCAGCAGCCAAGGACTGGCAGCTGAGCAGTACTTC. This translates into CASSQGLAAEQYF. The rearrangement uses TRBV4-1 and TRBJ2-7, with D hard to call. Germline CDR1 is MGHRA and CDR2 is YSYEKL. Trimming took off 1 base at V and 7 bases at J, with 11 bases between the two ends. This CDR3 comprises 13 residues.